This entry is about one T cell receptor (beta chain). The antigen remains undetermined. The source of the sample is a study of cytomegalovirus exposure and HLA in healthy donors. General study results and limits: A few CMV-associated chains proved CMV antigen-specific in vitro.

Germline-derived CDR1 and CDR2 are MNHEY and SVGAGI. Trimming at V came to 7 bases and at J to 0 bases, leaving 4 bases not matched to a gene. The CDR3 spans 14 residues. Repertoires were generated with immunoSEQ multiplex PCR, while TCRdb's copy carries only in-frame clones and drops some. The sample has some 200,000 clones, approximately 86% seen once. The sequencing sample was made of PBMCs. This chain connects TRBV6-5 to TRBJ2-3, with 7 bases lining up with TRBD2. The TCR sequence derives from a man aged 30 to 45 in good health and CMV-seropositive. This chain's CDR3 is CASNGLGSTDTQYF. The CDR3 DNA reads as TGTGCCAGCAACGGACTAGGGAGCACAGATACGCAGTATTTT.